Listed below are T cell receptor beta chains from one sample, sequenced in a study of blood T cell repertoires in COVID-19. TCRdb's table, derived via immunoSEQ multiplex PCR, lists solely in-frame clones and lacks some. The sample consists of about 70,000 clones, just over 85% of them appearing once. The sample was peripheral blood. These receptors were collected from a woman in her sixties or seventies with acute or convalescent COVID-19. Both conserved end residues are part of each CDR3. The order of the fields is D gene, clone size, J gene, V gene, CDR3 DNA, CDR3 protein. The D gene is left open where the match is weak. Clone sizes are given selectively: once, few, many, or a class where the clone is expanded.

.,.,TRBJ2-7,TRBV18,TGTGCCAGCTCCGGGGCGGGGTACTACGAGCAGTACTTC,CASSGAGYYEQYF
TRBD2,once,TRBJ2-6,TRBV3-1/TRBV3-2,TGTGCCAGCAGCCCACGGGGTAGCGGGAGATCGGGGGCCAACGTCCTGACTTTC,CASSPRGSGRSGANVLTF
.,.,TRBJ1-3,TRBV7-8,TGTGCCAGCAGCTTAGAAGGCAGACTCTCTGGAAACACCATATATTTT,CASSLEGRLSGNTIYF
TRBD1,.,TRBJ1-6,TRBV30,TGTGCCTCCCAGGGGGCTCAGGGTTCACCCCTCCACTTT,CASQGAQGSPLHF
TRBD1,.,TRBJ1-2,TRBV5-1,TGCGCCAGCAGCTTTTCACCGGGACAGGGAGGCGGCTACACCTTC,CASSFSPGQGGGYTF
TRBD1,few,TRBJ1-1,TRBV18,TGTGCCAGCTCACCAGGTACCGGGACAGGAAAGCCTGAAGCTTTCTTT,CASSPGTGTGKPEAFF
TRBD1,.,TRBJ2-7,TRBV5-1,TGCGCCAGCAGCTTGTGGTCAGGACAGGACTTCTACGAGCAGTACTTC,CASSLWSGQDFYEQYF
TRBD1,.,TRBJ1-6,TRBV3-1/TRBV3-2,TGTGCCAGCAGCCCAATGACAGGGATGGATTCACCCCTCCACTTT,CASSPMTGMDSPLHF
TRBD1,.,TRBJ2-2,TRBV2,TGTGCCAGCACCCGACAGGGGAACACCGGGGAGCTGTTTTTT,CASTRQGNTGELFF
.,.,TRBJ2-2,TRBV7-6,TGTGCCAGCAGCCGCCCGGTAGCTCGAACCGGGGAGCTGTTTTTT,CASSRPVARTGELFF
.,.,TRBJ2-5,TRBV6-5,TGTGCCAGCAGTTCTTTAAGGGGTTCCGAGACCCAGTACTTC,CASSSLRGSETQYF
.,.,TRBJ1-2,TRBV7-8,TGTGCCAGCAGCTTAGATCTAAGACAGAGGACGCCGAACTATGGCTACACCTTC,CASSLDLRQRTPNYGYTF
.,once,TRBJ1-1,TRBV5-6,TGTGCCAGCAGCCCGTTGACAGAAAACACTGAAGCTTTCTTT,CASSPLTENTEAFF
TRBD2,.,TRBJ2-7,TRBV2,TGTGCCAGCAGTGCACTAGCGGACTACGAGCAGTACTTC,CASSALADYEQYF
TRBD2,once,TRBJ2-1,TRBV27,TGTGCCAGCAGTTTCGGGACTAGCGGGAACTATGAGCAGTTCTTC,CASSFGTSGNYEQFF
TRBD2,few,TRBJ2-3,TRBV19,TGTGCCAGTAGTATTTGGGGGGGGAGCACAGATACGCAGTATTTT,CASSIWGGSTDTQYF
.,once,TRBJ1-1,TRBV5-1,TGCGCCAGCAGGGGCAGACTGAACACTGAAGCTTTCTTT,CASRGRLNTEAFF
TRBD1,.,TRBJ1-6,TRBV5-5,TGTGCCAGCAGCCCATCCCTGACAGGGGGTCTCGATTCACCCCTCCACTTT,CASSPSLTGGLDSPLHF
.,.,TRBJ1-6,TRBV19,TGTGCCAGTAGTATGGGGGCCCAGAATTCACCCCTCCACTTT,CASSMGAQNSPLHF
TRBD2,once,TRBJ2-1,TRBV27,TGTGCCAGCAGTTTAGAGACTAGCGGGGGGGCCTATGAGCAGTTCTTC,CASSLETSGGAYEQFF
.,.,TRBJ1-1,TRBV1,TGCACCAGCAGGCAACAGGGGAGCACTGAAGCTTTCTTT,CTSRQQGSTEAFF
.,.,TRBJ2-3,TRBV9,TGTGCCAGCAGCGTAGTGCAGGGGAGCGGCACAGATACGCAGTATTTT,CASSVVQGSGTDTQYF
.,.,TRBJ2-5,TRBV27,TGTGCCAGCAGTCCCCGAACCTCCCAAGAGCCCCGGGGCCAGTACTTC,CASSPRTSQEPRGQYF
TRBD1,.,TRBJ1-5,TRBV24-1,TGTGCCACCAGCGGACAGGACAATCAGCCCCAGCATTTT,CATSGQDNQPQHF
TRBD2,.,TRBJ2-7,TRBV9,TGTGCCAGCAGCGTGCGTCCCGGGACTACGGACGAGCAGTACTTC,CASSVRPGTTDEQYF
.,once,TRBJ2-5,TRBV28,TGTGCCAGCAGCCCAGCTTTTGTGGCACGTCTTGGGGGGCAAGAGACCCAGTACTTC,CASSPAFVARLGGQETQYF
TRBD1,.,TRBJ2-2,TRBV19,TGTGCCAGTAGAACAGGGGACAGAAGGTCCGGGGAGCTGTTTTTT,CASRTGDRRSGELFF
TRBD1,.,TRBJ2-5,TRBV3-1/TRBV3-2,TGTGCCAGCAGCCAAGAAGTCGTTAGGGGGCGGGAGACCCAGTACTTC,CASSQEVVRGRETQYF
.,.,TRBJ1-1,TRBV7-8,TGTGCCAGCAGCTTAGTGGGGGGAAACACTGAAGCTTTCTTT,CASSLVGGNTEAFF
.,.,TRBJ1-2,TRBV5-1,TGCGCCAGCAGCTCGAGCCAAACACAGGGTACGGGAAACTATGGCTACACCTTC,CASSSSQTQGTGNYGYTF
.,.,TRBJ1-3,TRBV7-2,TGTGCCAGCAGCACGAGAGCCGTAACTGGAAACACCATATATTTT,CASSTRAVTGNTIYF
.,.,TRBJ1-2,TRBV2,TGTGCCAGCAGAAACAGGGTTTGGGCCTATGGCTACACCTTC,CASRNRVWAYGYTF
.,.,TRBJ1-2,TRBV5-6,TGTGCCAGCAGCTTGGGGCCCCGGGAGAGCTATGGCTACACCTTC,CASSLGPRESYGYTF
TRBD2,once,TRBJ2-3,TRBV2,TGTGCCAGCAGAACAGCGGGGGGCATTACAGATACGCAGTATTTT,CASRTAGGITDTQYF
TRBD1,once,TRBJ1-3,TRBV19,TGTGCCAGTAGTGTAGGACAGGGGGCTGGAAACACCATATATTTT,CASSVGQGAGNTIYF
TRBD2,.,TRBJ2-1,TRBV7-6,TGTGCCAGCAGCTTAGGCGCGGGGCTAGCGGGTTCGTATTACAATGAGCAGTTCTTC,CASSLGAGLAGSYYNEQFF
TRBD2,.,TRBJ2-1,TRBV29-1,TGCAGCGTTGTGGGTCGGACTAGCGGGAGGGGTTTTTTGGATGAGCAGTTCTTC,CSVVGRTSGRGFLDEQFF
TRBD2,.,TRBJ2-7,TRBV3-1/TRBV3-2,TGTGCCAGCAGCCAAGAAGTGGGGCTAGCGGCCTACGAGCAGTACTTC,CASSQEVGLAAYEQYF
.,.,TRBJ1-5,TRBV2,TGTGCCAGCAGCGGACAAGGACATAGCAATCAGCCCCAGCATTTT,CASSGQGHSNQPQHF
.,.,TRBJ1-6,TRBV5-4,TGTGCCAGCAGTACGACTGGCCCGCATTCACCCCTCCACTTT,CASSTTGPHSPLHF
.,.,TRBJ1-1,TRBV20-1,TGCAGTGCTAGTCGGGGTGGGTCTTTGAACACTGAAGCTTTCTTT,CSASRGGSLNTEAFF
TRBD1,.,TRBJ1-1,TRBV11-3,TGTGCCAGCAGCTTAGGTGGGCAGGGGGCGGATGAAGCTTTCTTT,CASSLGGQGADEAFF
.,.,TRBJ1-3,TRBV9,TGTGCCAGCAGCATCGGACCGGGGATAACTGGAAACACCATATATTTT,CASSIGPGITGNTIYF
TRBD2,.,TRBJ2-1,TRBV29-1,TGCAGCGTCAAGCGGGGAGGATGGGATGAGCAGTTCTTC,CSVKRGGWDEQFF
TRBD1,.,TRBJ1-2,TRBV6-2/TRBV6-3,TGTGCCAGCAGTTACGGGACAGGGGGCGGCTATGGCTACACCTTC,CASSYGTGGGYGYTF
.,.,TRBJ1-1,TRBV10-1,TGCGCCAGCAGTGAGTACCAGTCTTTGGCTGAAGCTTTCTTT,CASSEYQSLAEAFF
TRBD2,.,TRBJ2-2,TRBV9,TGTGCCAGCAGCGTAGATTCAGGACTAGGAACCGGGGAGCTGTTTTTT,CASSVDSGLGTGELFF